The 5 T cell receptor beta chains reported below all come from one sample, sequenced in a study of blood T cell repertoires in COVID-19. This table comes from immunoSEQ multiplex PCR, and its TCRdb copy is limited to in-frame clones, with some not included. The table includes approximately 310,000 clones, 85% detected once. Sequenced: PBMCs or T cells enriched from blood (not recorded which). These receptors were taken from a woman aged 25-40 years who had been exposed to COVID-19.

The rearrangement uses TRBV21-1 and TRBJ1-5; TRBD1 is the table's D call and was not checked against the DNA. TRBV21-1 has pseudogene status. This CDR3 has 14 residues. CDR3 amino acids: CASSGGTGQQPQHF. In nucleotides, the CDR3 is TGTGCCAGCAGCGGGGGGACAGGGCAACAGCCCCAGCATTTT.

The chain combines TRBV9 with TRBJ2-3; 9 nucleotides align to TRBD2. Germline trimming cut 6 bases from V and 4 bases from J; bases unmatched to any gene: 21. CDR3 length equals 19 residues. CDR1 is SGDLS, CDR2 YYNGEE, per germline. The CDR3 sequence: CASNPVGAGGHPAADTQYF. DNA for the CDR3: TGTGCCAGCAACCCGGTCGGGGCGGGAGGGCATCCGGCCGCAGATACGCAGTATTTT. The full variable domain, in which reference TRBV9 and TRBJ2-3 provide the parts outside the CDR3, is DSGVTQTPKHLITATGQRVTLRCSPRSGDLSVYWYQQSLDQGLQFLIQYYNGEERAKGNILERFSAQQFPDLHSELNLSSLELGDSALYFCASNPVGAGGHPAADTQYFGPGTRLTVL.

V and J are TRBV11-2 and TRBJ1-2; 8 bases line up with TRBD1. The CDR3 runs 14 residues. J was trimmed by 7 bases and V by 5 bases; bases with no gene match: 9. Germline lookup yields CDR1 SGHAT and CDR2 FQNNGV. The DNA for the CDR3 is TGTGCCAGCAGCGTTTTACAGGGGGAGGGTGGCTACACCTTC. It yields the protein CASSVLQGEGGYTF. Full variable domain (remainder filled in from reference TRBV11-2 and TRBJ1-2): EAGVAQSPRYKIIEKRQSVAFWCNPISGHATLYWYQQILGQGPKLLIQFQNNGVVDDSQLPKDRFSAERLKGVDSTLKIQPAKLEDSAVYLCASSVLQGEGGYTFGSGTRLTVV.

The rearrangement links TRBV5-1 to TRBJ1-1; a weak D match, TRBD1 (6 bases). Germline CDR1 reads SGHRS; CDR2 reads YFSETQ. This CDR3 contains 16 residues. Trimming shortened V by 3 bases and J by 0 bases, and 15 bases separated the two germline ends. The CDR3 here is CASSSGGQVMNTEAFF. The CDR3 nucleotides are TGCGCCAGCAGCTCGGGGGGGCAGGTCATGAACACTGAAGCTTTCTTT. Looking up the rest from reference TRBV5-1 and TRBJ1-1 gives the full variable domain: KAGVTQTPRYLIKTRGQQVTLSCSPISGHRSVSWYQQTPGQGLQFLFEYFSETQRNKGNFPGRFSGRQFSNSRSEMNVSTLELGDSALYLCASSSGGQVMNTEAFFGQGTRLTVV.

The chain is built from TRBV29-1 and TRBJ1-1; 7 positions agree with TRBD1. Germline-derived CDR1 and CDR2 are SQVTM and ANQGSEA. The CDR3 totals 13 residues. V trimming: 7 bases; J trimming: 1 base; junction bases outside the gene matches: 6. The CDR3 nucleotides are TGCAGCGCCGAAAGACAGGGGAACACTGAAGCTTTCTTT. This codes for CSAERQGNTEAFF.